The clone carrying this T cell receptor beta chain was observed a few times. Germline loops: CDR1 MDHEN, CDR2 SYDVKM. There are 15 residues in the CDR3. V shed 4 bases and J shed 1 base, with 13 bases lying between them. This sample was taken from a study of cytomegalovirus exposure and HLA in healthy donors. Turning to the study itself: Prior work identified 95 million to 120 million unique TCR beta sequences in 150 million to 200 million T cells.

This PCR relied on a set of 60 Vbeta primers and 13 Jbeta primers. Only in-frame clones appear in the TCRdb table, and some are missing; sequencing was by immunoSEQ multiplex PCR. Here the sample spans some 100,000 clones, around 80% being singletons. Sequenced material: PBMCs. The chain is built from TRBV28 and TRBJ1-1; tentative D call: TRBD1 (6 bases). The TCR was taken from a woman aged 50 to 60 in good health and CMV-seropositive. CDR3 amino acids: CASSSPGTPNTEAFF. The CDR3 coding sequence is TGTGCCAGCAGTTCGCCCGGGACACCGAACACTGAAGCTTTCTTT.